This T cell receptor (beta chain) was retrieved from a study of T-cell reconstitution after alpha-beta-depleted transplantation in children. Study-level findings and limits: In patients about two months after transplant, alpha-beta T cells reportedly arose from several hundred expanded graft clones.

TCRbeta library preparation incorporated unique molecular identifiers. One entry per CDR3 protein results from TCRdb running MiXCR on the PCR reads. This sample has 200,000 to 250,000 distinct CDR3 sequences, with 20% to 30% found just once. Deletions cut 6 bases from V and 0 bases from J, with 17 bases between. The CDR3 covers 17 residues. Germline V lookup: CDR1 MNHEY, CDR2 SVGAGI. This clonotype was observed a handful of times. Its antigen is still unknown. Sequenced here: PBMCs, mostly from graft donor cells, sampled 360 days after TCRalphabeta/CD19-depleted stem cell transplant. The origin of this receptor is a female patient between 2 and 15 years old who had a stem cell transplant for congenital amegakaryocytic thrombocytopenia, so the T cells may come from the graft donor. This sequence joins TRBV6-5 and TRBJ2-2, with D tentatively TRBD1 (5 bases). This chain's CDR3 is CASSLLSQGANTGELFF. CDR3 DNA: TGTGCCAGCAGCCTACTCAGTCAGGGCGCGAACACCGGGGAGCTGTTTTTT.